Below are 9 T cell receptor beta chains sequenced from a single sample in a study of blood T cell repertoires in COVID-19. TCRdb keeps only in-frame clones here, not all; method: immunoSEQ multiplex PCR. The sample lists around 300,000 clones; 89% were seen once. The sequenced material came from peripheral blood. These receptors originate from a woman aged 35 to 49 who had recovered from COVID-19.

The rearrangement links TRBV27 to TRBJ2-1; 8 nucleotides match TRBD1. Trimming at V came to 6 bases and at J to 2 bases, leaving 9 bases not matched to a gene. In germline, CDR1 is MNHEY, CDR2 SMNVEV (reference sequence). CDR3 length equals 16 residues. CDR3 bases: TGTGCCAGCAGCCCGCTACAGGGGGTCACCTACAATGAGCAGTTCTTC. It codes for CASSPLQGVTYNEQFF.

J is TRBJ2-7 and V is TRBV6-5; 7 bases fit TRBD2. Germline trimming cut 6 bases from V and 6 bases from J; bases unmatched to any gene: 8. CDR3 length equals 13 residues. Germline V gene data show CDR1 as MNHEY and CDR2 as SVGAGI. CDR3 residues: CASRQEGLIEQYF. In nucleotides, the CDR3 is TGTGCCAGCAGGCAGGAGGGACTAATCGAGCAGTACTTC.

The chain combines TRBV21-1 with TRBJ2-7; TRBD2, as called in the table, went unchecked against the DNA. TRBV21-1 is a recognized pseudogene. The CDR3 has 10 residues. The CDR3 bases are TGTGCCAGCCCCCCTTACGAGCAGTACTTC. Its translation is CASPPYEQYF.

The chain is built from TRBV6-5 and TRBJ2-7, with 7 bases that match TRBD1. V trimming: 6 bases; J trimming: 6 bases; junction bases outside the gene matches: 5. This CDR3 comprises 12 residues. Germline-derived CDR1 and CDR2 are MNHEY and SVGAGI. The CDR3 DNA is TGTGCCAGCAGCCCCACAGGGGTCGAGCAGTACTTC. This codes for CASSPTGVEQYF.

The rearrangement links TRBV19 to TRBJ1-2; TRBD1 matches 7 bases. CDR3 size: 15 residues. Germline V lookup: CDR1 LNHDA, CDR2 SQIVND (reference sequence). With 3 bases clipped from V and 0 bases from J, the junction kept 4 bases outside the gene matches. CDR3 region: CASSITGQSNYGYTF. The CDR3 DNA reads TGTGCCAGTAGTATCACGGGACAGTCTAACTATGGCTACACCTTC.

With respect to this clone: The same CDR3 also results from other DNA sequences found in this sample. The CDR3 loop reads CASSFRETQYF. CDR3 sequence (DNA): TGTGCCAGCAGTTTCCGGGAGACCCAGTACTTC. The V call is TRBV12-3 or TRBV12-4, the J call TRBJ2-5; D gene unclear. The CDR3 is 11 amino acids. V lost 3 bases and J lost 5, with 4 bases in between.

The CDR3 nucleotides read TGTGCCAGCAGCTACGGGACTAGTCCCAATGAGCAGTTCTTC. Protein product: CASSYGTSPNEQFF. This chain joins TRBV7-3 and TRBJ2-1, with 8 bases lining up with TRBD2. CDR1 SGHTA and CDR2 FQGTGA come from the germline V gene. The trim removed 4 bases at V and 6 bases at J, leaving 5 bases unmatched. This CDR3 has 14 residues. The full variable domain, completed using reference TRBV7-3 and TRBJ2-1, is GAGVSQTPSNKVTEKGKYVELRCDPISGHTALYWYRQSLGQGPEFLIYFQGTGAADDSGLPNDRFFAVRPEGSVSTLKIQRTERGDSAVYLCASSYGTSPNEQFFGPGTRLTVL.

This chain links TRBV11-3 with TRBJ2-7; the match to TRBD1 covers 8 bases. The CDR3 sequence is 19 residues long. Germline CDR1 is SGHNT and CDR2 is YENEEA. V shed 0 bases, J shed 4 bases, and the junction held 17 bases outside the gene matches. CDR3: CASSLDPLTGAAGVYEQYF. Written as DNA, the CDR3 is TGTGCCAGCAGCTTAGACCCCCTGACAGGGGCCGCCGGGGTTTACGAGCAGTACTTC.

The V gene is TRBV19, the J gene TRBJ2-1; D may be TRBD2 (6 bases). The CDR3 contains 13 residues. V lost 0 bases, J lost 9 bases, and 9 bases lay in between. Germline CDR1 reads LNHDA; CDR2 reads SQIVND (reference sequence). Here the CDR3 reads CASSIEGGVEQFF. The CDR3 nucleotides are TGTGCCAGTAGTATAGAAGGAGGGGTTGAGCAGTTCTTC.